The 14 T cell receptor beta chains in this list originate from one sample, sequenced in a study of T-cell reconstitution after alpha-beta-depleted transplantation in children listed by TCRdb under 2016. What the treatment or condition label conveys for this sample: allogeneic hematopoietic cell transplantation with graft depleted of TCRalphabeta T cells and CD19 B cells. The library was generated by PCR. Sequencing was performed on an Illumina HiSeq 2500. TCR library preparation used molecular barcoding, with unique molecular identifiers applied to normalize quantification of the TCRbeta repertoire. Using fastp trimming at Q25 and MiXCR clonotype assembly, TCRdb reanalyzed the public sequencing data and kept in-frame beta chains. Merged by CDR3 protein, the rows form single entries marked with the most common genes and DNA. Present in this sample are 450,000 to 600,000 distinct CDR3 sequences, about 11% of which were seen just once. Around 2.2% of the sample is taken by the ten largest.

Sequenced here: PBMCs, sampled before TCRalphabeta/CD19-depleted stem cell transplant. These TCRs come from a child aged 2-15 years with inherited bone marrow failure, due to receive a stem cell transplant.

This clonotype has at least ten counts. The J gene is TRBJ2-1, the V gene TRBV4-3; D gene ambiguous. Between the trimmed V and J ends, which lost 0 bases and 8 bases, there was a span of 14 bases. The CDR3 length is 15 residues. Germline CDR1 LGHNA, CDR2 YSLEER. The CDR3 loop is CASSQDRYVSDEQFF. CDR3 bases: TGCGCCAGCAGCCAAGATCGATACGTTTCGGATGAGCAGTTCTTC.

In its sample, this clonotype was seen many times. The chain couples TRBV15 to TRBJ2-1; D possibly corresponds to TRBD1 (5 bases). The CDR3 loop spans 14 amino acids. Trimming took 6 bases from V and 0 from J, leaving 9 bases between them. Germline V lookup: CDR1 LNHNV, CDR2 YYDKDF (reference sequence). CDR3 region: CATRPDSSYNEQFF. The CDR3 bases are TGTGCCACCAGACCAGACAGCTCCTACAATGAGCAGTTCTTC.

Notes on this clonotype: A much larger clone sits a single nucleotide away, making a read error possible. The chain has TRBV30 and TRBJ1-2; perhaps TRBD1 as D (6 bases). V lost 4 bases to trimming and J lost 4 bases, with 19 bases between them. Germline CDR1 and CDR2: GTSNPN and SVGIG (reference sequence). The CDR3 runs 15 residues. CDR3 residues: CAWIHMDSGLYGYTF. The CDR3 DNA follows: TGTGCCTGGATCCACATGGACAGCGGACTCTATGGCTACACCTTC.

The chain joins TRBV28 to TRBJ2-3; D not certain. The CDR3 spans 13 residues. Looked up from germline, CDR1 is MDHEN and CDR2 is SYDVKM. V dropped 10 bases and J dropped 2 bases, with 13 bases sitting between them. CDR3 sequence: CATTRSFTDTQYF. The CDR3 nucleotides read TGTGCCACCACGCGATCTTTCACAGATACGCAGTATTTT. The full variable domain, with the rest looked up from reference TRBV28 and TRBJ2-3, is DVKVTQSSRYLVKRTGEKVFLECVQDMDHENMFWYRQDPGLGLRLIYFSYDVKMKEKGDIPEGYSVSREKKERFSLILESASTNQTSMYLCATTRSFTDTQYFGPGTRLTVL.

This clonotype was found many times. V gene TRBV7-9 combines with J gene TRBJ1-4, with 10 bases identical to TRBD1. V was clipped by 5 bases and J by 5 bases; unmatched bases: 5. CDR1 is SEHNR, CDR2 FQNEAQ, per germline (reference sequence). The CDR3 is made up of 15 amino acids. The CDR3 reads CASSLKGQGNEKLFF. DNA for the CDR3: TGTGCCAGCAGCCTGAAGGGACAGGGGAATGAAAAACTGTTTTTT.

This clonotype was counted at least ten times. This sequence joins TRBV12-3 or TRBV12-4 and TRBJ2-1, with D perhaps being TRBD1 or TRBD2 (5 bases each). V was pared by 4 bases and J by 10 bases, with 8 bases between. This CDR3 has 11 residues. DNA of the CDR3: TGTGCCAGCAGTTCACGGGACGAGCAGTTCTTC. Translation: CASSSRDEQFF.

This chain uses TRBV28 with TRBJ1-2; TRBD1 agrees at 11 bases. CDR3 size: 16 residues. After removal of 6 bases from V and 5 bases from J, the junction contained 11 bases not matched to a gene. Per germline, CDR1 MDHEN and CDR2 SYDVKM. The CDR3 nucleotides are TGTGCCAGCAGCCGGACGGGGACAGGGGGAGGTTATGGCTACACCTTC. Protein sequence: CASSRTGTGGGYGYTF.

This clonotype was counted only a few times. This sequence joins TRBV28 and TRBJ2-7, with 9 bases that match TRBD1. V shed 5 bases and J 4 bases; nucleotides not matched to a gene: 6. The germline gives CDR1 MDHEN, CDR2 SYDVKM. The CDR3 totals 14 residues. The CDR3 is CASSTGGEVYEQYF. In DNA, the CDR3 is TGTGCCAGCAGTACAGGGGGCGAAGTATACGAGCAGTACTTC.

This clonotype occurred many times. The genes are TRBV2 and TRBJ2-7, with no clear D. CDR1 SNHLY and CDR2 FYNNEI come from the germline V gene. V lost 9 bases, J lost 0 bases, and 9 bases lay in between. This CDR3 has 12 residues. CDR3 sequence (DNA): TGTGCCAGTGGGCCTCTCTCCTACGAGCAGTACTTC. Translation gives CASGPLSYEQYF. The complete variable domain, with remaining parts taken from reference TRBV2 and TRBJ2-7, reads EPEVTQTPSHQVTQMGQEVILRCVPISNHLYFYWYRQILGQKVEFLVSFYNNEISEKSEIFDDQFSVERPDGSNFTLKIRSTKLEDSAMYFCASGPLSYEQYFGPGTRLTVT.

Many counts were recorded for this clonotype. J is TRBJ2-5 and V is TRBV5-4; 11 nucleotides line up with TRBD2. The CDR3 sequence is 15 residues long. Per the germline V gene, CDR1 is SGHNT and CDR2 is YYREEE (reference sequence). The trim removed 4 bases at V and 4 bases at J, leaving 6 bases unmatched. CDR3 sequence reads: CASSNVGLAGETQYF. Here the CDR3 DNA reads TGTGCCAGCAGCAACGTCGGACTAGCGGGAGAGACCCAGTACTTC.

J is TRBJ2-7 and V is TRBV7-2, with TRBD2 matching 8 bases. Germline V CDR1 and CDR2: SGHTA, FQGNSA. With 5 bases clipped from V and 3 bases from J, the junction kept 12 bases outside the gene matches. CDR3 length equals 16 residues. The CDR3 sequence: CASSRGSGRARYEQYF. CDR3 coding DNA: TGTGCCAGCAGCCGCGGGTCCGGGAGGGCCCGCTACGAGCAGTACTTC. The full variable domain, with the rest looked up from reference TRBV7-2 and TRBJ2-7, is GAGVSQSPSNKVTEKGKDVELRCDPISGHTALYWYRQSLGQGLEFLIYFQGNSAPDKSGLPSDRFSAERTGGSVSTLTIQRTQQEDSAVYLCASSRGSGRARYEQYFGPGTRLTVT.

This clonotype was found many times. The rearrangement uses TRBV20-1 and TRBJ2-1; perhaps TRBD2 as D (5 bases). CDR3 length: 14 residues. The ends were cut back, 0 bases at V and 1 base at J, with 7 bases in the middle. CDR1 DFQATT and CDR2 SNEGSKA come from the germline V gene (reference sequence). CDR3 in DNA: TGCAGTGCTAGAGATAAGCGGTCCTACAATGAGCAGTTCTTC. This encodes CSARDKRSYNEQFF.

This clonotype came up many times. The chain couples TRBV2 to TRBJ2-3, with D perhaps matching TRBD1 or TRBD2 (6 bases each). The V and J ends lost 4 bases and 4 bases respectively, with 15 bases between them. The germline gives CDR1 SNHLY, CDR2 FYNNEI. CDR3 size: 15 residues. The CDR3: CASSGQGGRPDTQYF. The CDR3 coding sequence is TGTGCCAGCAGTGGACAAGGGGGGCGCCCAGATACGCAGTATTTT.

Concerning this clonotype itself: At one of its ends the junction is not consistent with the germline gene, which may arise from a read error. The chain uses TRBV7-7 and TRBJ2-3; TRBD1 might be the D (5 bases). The germline V gene encodes CDR1 SSHAT and CDR2 FNYEAQ (reference sequence). The CDR3 sequence is 15 residues long. For the CDR3, the DNA is TGTGCTAGCAGCTTGGGCAGGGCCCCCACAGATACGCAGTATTTT. Residues: CASSLGRAPTDTQYF.